This T cell receptor (beta chain) was sequenced for a study of radiation and T cells in renal cell carcinoma. Study context: Nephrectomy followed 15 Gy stereotactic body radiation by 4 weeks.

TCRdb's copy holds only in-frame clones and misses some; the assay was immunoSEQ multiplex PCR. This table has about 60,000 clones, around three quarters appearing once. Noted time point: blood 2 weeks post-SBRT. Indicated treatment: 15 Gy SBRT to primary tumor, nephrectomy 4 weeks later. This sequence originates from a man between 60 and 75 years old with renal cell carcinoma. This specimen consisted of blood, obtained from a patient whose treatment included radiotherapy and nephrectomy.

The CDR3 DNA sequence: TGTGCCAGCAGTTCGGGACTAGCGAGCCCCAATGAGCAGTTCTTC. It encodes CASSSGLASPNEQFF. The chain uses TRBV27 and TRBJ2-1; the match to TRBD2 covers 10 bases. The CDR3 length is 15 residues. The germline CDR1 and CDR2 sequences are MNHEY and SMNVEV (reference sequence). The V and J ends lost 4 bases and 6 bases, in that order; junction bases with no gene match: 6.